These T cell receptor beta chains were read from a single sample in a study of shared clonotypes between healthy human individuals. Sequencing used immunoSEQ multiplex PCR; TCRdb keeps in-frame clones, though not all of them. The sample lists 2 million to 2.5 million clones, over 85% occurring once. Source material: naive CD4+ T cells from PBMCs. These receptors all stem from a man aged 18-30 years in good health. Some clones in this sample may be carry-over from other donors' samples. Both conserved end residues are part of each CDR3. Fields, in order: CDR3 length, J gene, clone size, D gene, V gene, CDR3 protein, CDR3 DNA. The D gene is left open where the match is weak. The size entry is marked missing in some rows and otherwise reads once, few, many or a size class.

15 | TRBJ2-2 | NA | TRBD1 | TRBV7-2 | CASSPDRVRGGELFF | TGTGCCAGCAGCCCTGACAGGGTCAGAGGCGGGGAGCTGTTTTTT
14 | TRBJ2-5 | NA | TRBD1 | TRBV6-6 | CASSTNRGGETQYF | TGTGCCAGCAGTACAAACAGGGGCGGGGAGACCCAGTACTTC
16 | TRBJ2-1 | NA | NA | TRBV28 | CASSLGGDPAYNEQFF | TGTGCCAGCAGTCTCGGTGGGGACCCCGCCTACAATGAGCAGTTCTTC
14 | TRBJ2-7 | NA | TRBD1 | TRBV10-3 | CATRPQGAIHEQYF | TGTGCCACCCGCCCCCAGGGGGCGATTCACGAGCAGTACTTC
15 | TRBJ2-7 | NA | TRBD2 | TRBV5-1 | CASSLAAGGPYEQYF | TGCGCCAGCAGCTTGGCCGCGGGGGGCCCCTACGAGCAGTACTTC
16 | TRBJ1-4 | NA | NA | TRBV4-2 | CASSQDEGRTNEKLFF | TGTGCCAGCAGCCAAGATGAGGGGCGGACTAATGAAAAACTGTTTTTT
14 | TRBJ1-1 | NA | NA | TRBV5-4 | CASSPGPLNTEAFF | TGTGCCAGCAGCCCGGGACCGTTGAACACTGAAGCTTTCTTT
13 | TRBJ2-7 | NA | NA | TRBV27 | CASSFGPGAFGYF | NA
17 | TRBJ2-2 | NA | NA | TRBV19 | CASSFPSSELYTGELFF | TGTGCCAGTAGTTTTCCCTCTAGCGAACTATACACCGGGGAGCTGTTTTTT
12 | TRBJ2-7 | NA | NA | TRBV6-1 | CASTSHSYEQYF | TGTGCCAGCACCTCCCACTCCTACGAGCAGTACTTC
13 | TRBJ1-2 | NA | TRBD1 | TRBV7-3 | CASSSGQGNGYTF | TGTGCCAGCAGCTCGGGACAGGGGAATGGCTACACCTTC
15 | TRBJ1-2 | NA | TRBD1 | TRBV6-6 | CASSYSDRANYGYTF | TGTGCCAGCAGTTACTCAGACAGGGCAAACTATGGCTACACCTTC
16 | TRBJ2-1 | once | NA | TRBV5-4 | CASSFQTGVGYNEQFF | TGTGCCAGCAGCTTCCAAACGGGAGTCGGCTACAATGAGCAGTTCTTC
13 | TRBJ2-2 | NA | TRBD1 | TRBV5-4 | CASGTGVAGELFF | TGTGCCAGCGGAACAGGGGTTGCCGGGGAGCTGTTTTTT
16 | TRBJ1-1 | NA | NA | TRBV5-4 | CASSLEGGVRITEAFF | TGTGCCAGCAGCTTGGAGGGGGGTGTACGCATCACTGAAGCTTTCTTT
17 | TRBJ2-1 | NA | TRBD1 | TRBV6-1 | CASSGPGTGEVRNEQFF | TGTGCCAGCAGTGGACCCGGGACAGGGGAGGTACGCAATGAGCAGTTCTTC
12 | TRBJ2-1 | once | NA | TRBV6-1 | CASRTNYNEQFF | TGTGCCAGCAGAACTAACTACAATGAGCAGTTCTTC